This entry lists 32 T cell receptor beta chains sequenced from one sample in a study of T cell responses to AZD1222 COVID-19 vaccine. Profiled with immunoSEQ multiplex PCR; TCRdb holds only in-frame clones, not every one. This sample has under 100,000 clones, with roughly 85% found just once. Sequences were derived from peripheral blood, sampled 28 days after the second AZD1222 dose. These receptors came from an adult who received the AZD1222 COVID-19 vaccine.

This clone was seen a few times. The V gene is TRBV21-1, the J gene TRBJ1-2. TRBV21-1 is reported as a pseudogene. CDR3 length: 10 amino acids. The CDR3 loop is CASREGRYTF. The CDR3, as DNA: TGTGCCAGCAGGGAAGGGCGCTACACCTTC.

The CDR3 nucleotides are TGTGCCAGCAGCCGACAGGGGACCTCCTATGGCTACACCTTC. This encodes CASSRQGTSYGYTF. The chain couples TRBV6-2 or TRBV6-3 to TRBJ1-2; the match to TRBD1 covers 8 bases. V lost 6 bases and J lost 4; bases outside the gene matches: 7. Germline lookup yields CDR1 MNHEY and CDR2 SVGEGT. The CDR3 extends over 14 amino acids.

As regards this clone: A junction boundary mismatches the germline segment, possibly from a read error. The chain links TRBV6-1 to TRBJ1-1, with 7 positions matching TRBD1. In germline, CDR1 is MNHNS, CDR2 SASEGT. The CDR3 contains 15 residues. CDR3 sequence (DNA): TGTGCCAGCAGCGAAGTCCGCAGGGGGAGGACTGAAGCTTTCTTT. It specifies CASSEVRRGRTEAFF.

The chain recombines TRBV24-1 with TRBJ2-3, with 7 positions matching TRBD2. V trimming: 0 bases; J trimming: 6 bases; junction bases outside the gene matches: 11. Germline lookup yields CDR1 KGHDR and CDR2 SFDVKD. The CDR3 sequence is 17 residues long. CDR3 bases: TGTGCCACCAGTGATTTGTCGGGAAGCGGGATGGTTGATACGCAGTATTTT. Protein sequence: CATSDLSGSGMVDTQYF.

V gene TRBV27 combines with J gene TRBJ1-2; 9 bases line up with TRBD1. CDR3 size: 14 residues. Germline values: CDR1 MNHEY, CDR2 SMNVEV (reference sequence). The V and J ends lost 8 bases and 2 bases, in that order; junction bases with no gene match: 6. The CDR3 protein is CASHPTGGNYGYTF. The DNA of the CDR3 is TGTGCCAGCCACCCGACAGGGGGGAACTATGGCTACACCTTC.

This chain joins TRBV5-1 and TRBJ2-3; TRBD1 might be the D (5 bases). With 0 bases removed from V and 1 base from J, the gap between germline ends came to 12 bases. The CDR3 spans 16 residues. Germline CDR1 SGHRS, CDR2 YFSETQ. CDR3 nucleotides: TGCGCCAGCAGCTTGGTAGTTGCACAGGGCACAGATACGCAGTATTTT. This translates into CASSLVVAQGTDTQYF.

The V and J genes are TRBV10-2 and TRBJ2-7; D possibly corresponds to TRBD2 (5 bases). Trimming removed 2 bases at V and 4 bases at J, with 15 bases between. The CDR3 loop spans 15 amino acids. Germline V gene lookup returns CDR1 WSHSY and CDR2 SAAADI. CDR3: CASSEPGSMDYEQYV. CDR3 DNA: TGCGCCAGCAGTGAGCCGGGGAGCATGGATTACGAGCAGTACGTC.

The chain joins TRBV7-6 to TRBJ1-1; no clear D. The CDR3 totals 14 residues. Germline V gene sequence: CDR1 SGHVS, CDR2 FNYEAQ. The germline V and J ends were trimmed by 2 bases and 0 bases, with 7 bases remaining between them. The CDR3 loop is CASSLSGMNTEAFF. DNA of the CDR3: TGTGCCAGCAGCTTATCAGGCATGAACACTGAAGCTTTCTTT.

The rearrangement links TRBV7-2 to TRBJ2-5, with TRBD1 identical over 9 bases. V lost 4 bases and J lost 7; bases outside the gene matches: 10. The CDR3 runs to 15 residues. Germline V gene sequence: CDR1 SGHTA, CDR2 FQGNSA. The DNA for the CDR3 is TGTGCCAGCAGCTCCGGGACAGGGCCTTTGGGGACCCAGTACTTC. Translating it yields CASSSGTGPLGTQYF.

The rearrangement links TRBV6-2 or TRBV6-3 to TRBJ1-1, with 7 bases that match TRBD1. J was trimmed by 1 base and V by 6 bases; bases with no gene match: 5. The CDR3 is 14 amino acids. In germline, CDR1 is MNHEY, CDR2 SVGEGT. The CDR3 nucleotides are TGTGCCAGCAGCGGTCGACAGGGGAACACTGAAGCTTTCTTT. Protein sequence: CASSGRQGNTEAFF.

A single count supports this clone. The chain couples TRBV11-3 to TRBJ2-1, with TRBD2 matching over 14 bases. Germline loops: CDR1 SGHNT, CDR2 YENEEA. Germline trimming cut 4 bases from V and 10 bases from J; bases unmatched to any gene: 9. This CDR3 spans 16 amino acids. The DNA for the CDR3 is TGTGCCAGCAGCTCCGGAGGGACTAGCGGGGGTAGGGAGCAGTTCTTC. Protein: CASSSGGTSGGREQFF.

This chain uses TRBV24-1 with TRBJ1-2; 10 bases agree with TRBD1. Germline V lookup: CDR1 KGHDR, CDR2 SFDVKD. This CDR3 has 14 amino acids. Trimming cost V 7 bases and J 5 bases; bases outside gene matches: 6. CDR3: CATRETGGDYGYTF. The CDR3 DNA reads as TGTGCCACCAGGGAGACAGGGGGCGATTATGGCTACACCTTC.

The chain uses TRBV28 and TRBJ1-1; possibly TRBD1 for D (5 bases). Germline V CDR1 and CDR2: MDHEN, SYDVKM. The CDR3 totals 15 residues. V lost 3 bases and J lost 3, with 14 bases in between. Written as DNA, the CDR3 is TGTGCCAGCAGTTTGACAGTTCCTATGCACACTGAAGCTTTCTTT. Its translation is CASSLTVPMHTEAFF.

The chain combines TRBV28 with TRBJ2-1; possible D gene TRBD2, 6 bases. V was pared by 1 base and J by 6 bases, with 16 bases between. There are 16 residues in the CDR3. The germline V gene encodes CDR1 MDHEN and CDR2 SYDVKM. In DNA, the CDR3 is TGTGCCAGCAGTTTATCTGGGACTCGAGGGGCCAATGAGCAGTTCTTC. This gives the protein CASSLSGTRGANEQFF.

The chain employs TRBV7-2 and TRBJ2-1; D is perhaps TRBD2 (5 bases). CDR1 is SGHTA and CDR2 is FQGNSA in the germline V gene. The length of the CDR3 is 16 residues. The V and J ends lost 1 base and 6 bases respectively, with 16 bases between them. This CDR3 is CASSLVRVGQGNEQFF. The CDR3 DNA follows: TGTGCCAGCAGCTTAGTGCGGGTTGGCCAAGGCAATGAGCAGTTCTTC. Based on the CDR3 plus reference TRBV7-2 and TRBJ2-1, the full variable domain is GAGVSQSPSNKVTEKGKDVELRCDPISGHTALYWYRQSLGQGLEFLIYFQGNSAPDKSGLPSDRFSAERTGGSVSTLTIQRTQQEDSAVYLCASSLVRVGQGNEQFFGPGTRLTVL.

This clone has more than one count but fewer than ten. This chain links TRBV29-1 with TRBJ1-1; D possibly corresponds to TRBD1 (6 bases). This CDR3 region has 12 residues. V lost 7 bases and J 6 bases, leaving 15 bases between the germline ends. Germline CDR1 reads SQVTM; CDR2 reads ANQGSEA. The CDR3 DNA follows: TGCAGCGGAACCAACAGGGTCGCTGAAGCTTTCTTT. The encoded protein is CSGTNRVAEAFF.

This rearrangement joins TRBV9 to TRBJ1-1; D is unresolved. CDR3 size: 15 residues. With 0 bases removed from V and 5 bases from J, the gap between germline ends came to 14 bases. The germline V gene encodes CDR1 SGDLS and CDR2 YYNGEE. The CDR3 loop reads CASSVATGKGTEAFF. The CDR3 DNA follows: TGTGCCAGCAGCGTAGCTACCGGGAAAGGGACTGAAGCTTTCTTT.

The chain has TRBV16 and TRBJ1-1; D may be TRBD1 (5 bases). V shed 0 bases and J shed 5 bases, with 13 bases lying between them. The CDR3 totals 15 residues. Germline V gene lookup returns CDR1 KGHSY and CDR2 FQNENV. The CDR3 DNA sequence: TGTGCCAGCAGCCAATCCGGGGGTTATGGGACTGAAGCTTTCTTT. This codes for CASSQSGGYGTEAFF.

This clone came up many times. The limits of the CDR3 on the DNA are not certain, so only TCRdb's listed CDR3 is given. The CDR3 sequence: CASSKEDVGRGSPGELFF. The chain joins TRBV21-1 to TRBJ2-2; the table's D call, TRBD2, has no DNA check behind it. TRBV21-1 is noted as a pseudogene. Counting both end residues, the CDR3 totals 18 amino acids.

The CDR3 sequence is CSVDGLHTGELFF. The CDR3 DNA is TGCAGCGTGGATGGACTACACACCGGGGAGCTGTTTTTT. The chain carries TRBV29-1 and TRBJ2-2; D is perhaps TRBD2 (6 bases). Trimming took 6 bases from V and 3 from J, leaving 11 bases between them. The CDR3 contains 13 residues. Germline CDR1 is SQVTM and CDR2 is ANQGSEA.

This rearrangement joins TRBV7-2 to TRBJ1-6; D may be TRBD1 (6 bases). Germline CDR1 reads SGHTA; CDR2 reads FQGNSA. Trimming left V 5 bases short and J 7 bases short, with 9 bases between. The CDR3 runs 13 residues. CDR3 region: CASSMGQNSPLHF. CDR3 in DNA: TGTGCCAGCAGCATGGGACAAAATTCACCCCTCCACTTT. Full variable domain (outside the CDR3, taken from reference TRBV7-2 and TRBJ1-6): GAGVSQSPSNKVTEKGKDVELRCDPISGHTALYWYRQSLGQGLEFLIYFQGNSAPDKSGLPSDRFSAERTGGSVSTLTIQRTQQEDSAVYLCASSMGQNSPLHFGNGTRLTVT.

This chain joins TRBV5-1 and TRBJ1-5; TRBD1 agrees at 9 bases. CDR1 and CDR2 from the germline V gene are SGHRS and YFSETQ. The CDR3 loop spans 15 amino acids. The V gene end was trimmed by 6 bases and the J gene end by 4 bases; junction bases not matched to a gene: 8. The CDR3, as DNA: TGCGCCAGCAAACAGGGGGCTGGGAGTAATCAGCCCCAGCATTTT. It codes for CASKQGAGSNQPQHF.

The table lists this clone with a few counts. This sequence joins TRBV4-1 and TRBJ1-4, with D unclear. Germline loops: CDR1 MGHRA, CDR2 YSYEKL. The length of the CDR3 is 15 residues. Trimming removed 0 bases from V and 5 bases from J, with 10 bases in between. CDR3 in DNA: TGCGCCAGCAGCCAAGATGGTCTAGTCAATGAAAAACTGTTTTTT. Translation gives CASSQDGLVNEKLFF.

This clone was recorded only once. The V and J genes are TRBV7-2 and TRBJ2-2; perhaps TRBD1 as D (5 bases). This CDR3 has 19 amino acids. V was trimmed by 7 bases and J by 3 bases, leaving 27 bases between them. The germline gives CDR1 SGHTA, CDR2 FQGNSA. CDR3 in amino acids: CASKRSQGLRFVDTGELFF. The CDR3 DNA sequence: TGTGCCAGCAAAAGGTCCCAGGGCCTTCGTTTCGTGGACACCGGGGAGCTGTTTTTT.

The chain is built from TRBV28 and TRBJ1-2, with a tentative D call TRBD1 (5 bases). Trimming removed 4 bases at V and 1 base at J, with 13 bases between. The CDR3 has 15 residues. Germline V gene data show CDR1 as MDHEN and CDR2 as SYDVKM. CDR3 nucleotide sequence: TGTGCCAGCAGTTCTCTGGGACCGCTTAACTATGGCTACACCTTC. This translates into CASSSLGPLNYGYTF.

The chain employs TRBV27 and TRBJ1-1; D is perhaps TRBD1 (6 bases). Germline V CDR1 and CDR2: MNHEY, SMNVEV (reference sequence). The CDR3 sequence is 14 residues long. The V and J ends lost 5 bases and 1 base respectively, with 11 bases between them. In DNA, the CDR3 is TGTGCCAGCAGTACACAGGGCTGGAACACTGAAGCTTTCTTT. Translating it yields CASSTQGWNTEAFF.

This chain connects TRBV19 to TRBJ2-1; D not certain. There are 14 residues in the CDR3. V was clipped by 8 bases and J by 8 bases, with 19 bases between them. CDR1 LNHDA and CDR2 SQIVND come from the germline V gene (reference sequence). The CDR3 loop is CASQGPPPRDEQFF. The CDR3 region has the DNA TGTGCCAGTCAAGGACCCCCCCCTCGTGATGAGCAGTTCTTC.

The CDR3 nucleotides read TGTGCCAGCAGCCAAGAGTACAGGGGGAAGGCAGATACGCAGTATTTT. As protein: CASSQEYRGKADTQYF. The V and J genes are TRBV4-2 and TRBJ2-3; 8 bases are shared with TRBD1. V was pared by 0 bases and J by 4 bases, with 6 bases of the junction left unmatched. Germline V CDR1 and CDR2: LGHNA, YNFKEQ. This CDR3 has 16 residues.

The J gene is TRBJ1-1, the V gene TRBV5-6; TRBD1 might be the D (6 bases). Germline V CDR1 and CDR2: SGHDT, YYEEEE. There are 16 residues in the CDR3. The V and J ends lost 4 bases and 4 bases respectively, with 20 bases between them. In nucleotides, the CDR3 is TGTGCCAGCAGCCCGGCGACAGGAAGGTTTAGCACTGAAGCTTTCTTT. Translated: CASSPATGRFSTEAFF.

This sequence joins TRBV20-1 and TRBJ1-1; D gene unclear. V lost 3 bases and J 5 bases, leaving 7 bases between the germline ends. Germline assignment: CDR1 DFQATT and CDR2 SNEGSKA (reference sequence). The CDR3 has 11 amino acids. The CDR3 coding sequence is TGCAGTGCTAGCAGGCTAACTGAAGCTTTCTTT. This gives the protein CSASRLTEAFF.

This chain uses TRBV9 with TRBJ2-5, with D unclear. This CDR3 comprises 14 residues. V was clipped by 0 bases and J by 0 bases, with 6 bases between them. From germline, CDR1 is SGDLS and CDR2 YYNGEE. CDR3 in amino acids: CASSVAPYQETQYF. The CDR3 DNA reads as TGTGCCAGCAGCGTAGCTCCGTACCAAGAGACCCAGTACTTC.

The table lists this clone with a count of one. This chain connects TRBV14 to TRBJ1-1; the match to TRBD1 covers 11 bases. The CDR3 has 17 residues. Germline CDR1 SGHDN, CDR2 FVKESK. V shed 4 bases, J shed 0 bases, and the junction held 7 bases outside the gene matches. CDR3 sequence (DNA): TGTGCCAGCAGCCTCCGGACAGGGGGCAGAGTGAACACTGAAGCTTTCTTT. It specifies CASSLRTGGRVNTEAFF. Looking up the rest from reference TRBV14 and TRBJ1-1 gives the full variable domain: EAGVTQFPSHSVIEKGQTVTLRCDPISGHDNLYWYRRVMGKEIKFLLHFVKESKQDESGMPNNRFLAERTGGTYSTLKVQPAELEDSGVYFCASSLRTGGRVNTEAFFGQGTRLTVV.